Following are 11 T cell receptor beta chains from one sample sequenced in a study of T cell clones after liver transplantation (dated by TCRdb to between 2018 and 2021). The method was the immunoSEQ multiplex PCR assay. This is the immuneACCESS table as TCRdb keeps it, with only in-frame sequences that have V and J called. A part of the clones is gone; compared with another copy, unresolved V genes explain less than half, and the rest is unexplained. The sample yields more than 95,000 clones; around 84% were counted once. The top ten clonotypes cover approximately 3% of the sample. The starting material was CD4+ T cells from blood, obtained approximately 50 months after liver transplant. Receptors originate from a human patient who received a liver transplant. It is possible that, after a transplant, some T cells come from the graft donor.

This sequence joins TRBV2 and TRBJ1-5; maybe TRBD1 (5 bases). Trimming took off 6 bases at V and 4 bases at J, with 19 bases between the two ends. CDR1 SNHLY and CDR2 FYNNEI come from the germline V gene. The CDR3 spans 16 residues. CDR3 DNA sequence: TGTGCCAGCAGCACGCCTGGAGCGGGGGGAAATCAGCCCCAGCATTTT. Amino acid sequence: CASSTPGAGGNQPQHF. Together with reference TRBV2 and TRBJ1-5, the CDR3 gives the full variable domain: EPEVTQTPSHQVTQMGQEVILRCVPISNHLYFYWYRQILGQKVEFLVSFYNNEISEKSEIFDDQFSVERPDGSNFTLKIRSTKLEDSAMYFCASSTPGAGGNQPQHFGDGTRLSIL.

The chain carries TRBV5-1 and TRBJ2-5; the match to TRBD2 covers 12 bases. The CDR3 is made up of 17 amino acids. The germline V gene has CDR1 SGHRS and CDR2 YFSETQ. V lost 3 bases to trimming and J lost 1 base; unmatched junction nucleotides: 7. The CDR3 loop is CASSSGGLAGPQETQYF. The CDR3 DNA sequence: TGCGCCAGCAGCTCGGGTGGACTAGCGGGGCCCCAAGAGACCCAGTACTTC. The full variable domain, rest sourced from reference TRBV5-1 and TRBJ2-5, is KAGVTQTPRYLIKTRGQQVTLSCSPISGHRSVSWYQQTPGQGLQFLFEYFSETQRNKGNFPGRFSGRQFSNSRSEMNVSTLELGDSALYLCASSSGGLAGPQETQYFGPGTRLLVL.

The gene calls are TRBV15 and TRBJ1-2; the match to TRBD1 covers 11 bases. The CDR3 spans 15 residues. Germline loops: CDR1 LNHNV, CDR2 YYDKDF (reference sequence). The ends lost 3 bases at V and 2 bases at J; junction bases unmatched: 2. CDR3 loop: CATSRDRGLNYGYTF. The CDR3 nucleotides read TGTGCCACCAGCAGGGACAGGGGGCTGAACTATGGCTACACCTTC.

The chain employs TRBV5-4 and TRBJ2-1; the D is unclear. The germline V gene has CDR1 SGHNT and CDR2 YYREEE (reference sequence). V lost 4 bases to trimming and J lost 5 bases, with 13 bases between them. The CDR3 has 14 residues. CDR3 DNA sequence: TGTGCCAGCAGCCAGAGACCCCTACACAATGAGCAGTTCTTC. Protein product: CASSQRPLHNEQFF. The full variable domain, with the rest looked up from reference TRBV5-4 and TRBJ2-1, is ETGVTQSPTHLIKTRGQQVTLRCSSQSGHNTVSWYQQALGQGPQFIFQYYREEENGRGNFPPRFSGLQFPNYSSELNVNALELDDSALYLCASSQRPLHNEQFFGPGTRLTVL.

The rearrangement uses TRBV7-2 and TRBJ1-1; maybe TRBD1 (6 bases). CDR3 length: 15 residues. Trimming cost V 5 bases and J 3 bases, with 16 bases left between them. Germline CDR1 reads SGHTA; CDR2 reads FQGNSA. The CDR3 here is CASSRKGGADTEAFF. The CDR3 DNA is TGTGCCAGCAGCCGTAAGGGGGGGGCGGACACTGAAGCTTTCTTT.

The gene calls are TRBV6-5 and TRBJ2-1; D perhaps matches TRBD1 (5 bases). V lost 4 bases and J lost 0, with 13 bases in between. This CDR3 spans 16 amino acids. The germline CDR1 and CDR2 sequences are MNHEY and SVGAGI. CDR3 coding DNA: TGTGCCAGCAGTTCAAGGGGCCTCAGCTCCTACAATGAGCAGTTCTTC. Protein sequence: CASSSRGLSSYNEQFF.

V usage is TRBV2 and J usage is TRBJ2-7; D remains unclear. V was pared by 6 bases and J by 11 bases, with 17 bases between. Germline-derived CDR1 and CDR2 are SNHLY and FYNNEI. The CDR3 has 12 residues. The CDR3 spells CASSVLDGGEYF. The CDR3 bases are TGTGCCAGCAGCGTTCTCGACGGTGGGGAGTACTTC. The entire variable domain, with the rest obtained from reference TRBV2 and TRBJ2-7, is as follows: EPEVTQTPSHQVTQMGQEVILRCVPISNHLYFYWYRQILGQKVEFLVSFYNNEISEKSEIFDDQFSVERPDGSNFTLKIRSTKLEDSAMYFCASSVLDGGEYFGPGTRLTVT.

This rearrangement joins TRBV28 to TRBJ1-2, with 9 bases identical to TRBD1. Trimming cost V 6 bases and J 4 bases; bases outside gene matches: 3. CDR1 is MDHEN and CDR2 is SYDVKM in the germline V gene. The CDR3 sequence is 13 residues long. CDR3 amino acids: CASRETGGYGYTF. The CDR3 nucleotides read TGTGCCAGCAGAGAGACAGGGGGCTATGGCTACACCTTC.

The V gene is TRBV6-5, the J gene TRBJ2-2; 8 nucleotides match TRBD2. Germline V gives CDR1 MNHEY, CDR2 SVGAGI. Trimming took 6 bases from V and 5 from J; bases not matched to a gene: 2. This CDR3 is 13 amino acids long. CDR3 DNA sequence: TGTGCCAGCAGACGGGAGGGTACCGGGGAGCTGTTTTTT. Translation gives CASRREGTGELFF.

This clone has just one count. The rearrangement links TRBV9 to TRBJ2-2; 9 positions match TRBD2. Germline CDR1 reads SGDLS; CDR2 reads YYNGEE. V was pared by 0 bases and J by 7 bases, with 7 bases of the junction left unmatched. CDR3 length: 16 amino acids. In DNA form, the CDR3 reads TGTGCCAGCAGCGTAGTCGCGGGGGGGCCTAACGGGGAGCTGTTTTTT. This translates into CASSVVAGGPNGELFF.

CDR3 sequence: CASSTGRGHEQYF. In nucleotides, the CDR3 is TGTGCCAGCAGTACCGGGAGGGGACACGAGCAGTACTTC. The rearrangement links TRBV27 to TRBJ2-7; TRBD2 aligns across 8 bases. V lost 5 bases and J lost 5; bases outside the gene matches: 5. The CDR3 covers 13 residues. Germline-derived CDR1 and CDR2 are MNHEY and SMNVEV (reference sequence).